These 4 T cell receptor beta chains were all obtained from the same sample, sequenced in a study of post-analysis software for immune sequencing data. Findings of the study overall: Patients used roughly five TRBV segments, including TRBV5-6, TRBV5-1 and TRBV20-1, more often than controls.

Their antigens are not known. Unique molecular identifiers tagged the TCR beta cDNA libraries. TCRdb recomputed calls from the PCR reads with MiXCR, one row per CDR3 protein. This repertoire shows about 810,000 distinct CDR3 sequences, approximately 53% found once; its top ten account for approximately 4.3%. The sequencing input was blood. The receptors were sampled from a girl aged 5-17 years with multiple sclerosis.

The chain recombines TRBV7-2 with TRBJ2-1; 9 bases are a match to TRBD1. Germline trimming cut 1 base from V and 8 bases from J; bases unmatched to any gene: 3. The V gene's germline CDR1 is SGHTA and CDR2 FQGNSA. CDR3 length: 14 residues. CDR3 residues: CASSLEQGAHEQFF. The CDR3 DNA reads TGTGCCAGCAGCTTAGAACAGGGGGCACATGAGCAGTTCTTC. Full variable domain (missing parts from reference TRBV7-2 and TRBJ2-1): GAGVSQSPSNKVTEKGKDVELRCDPISGHTALYWYRQSLGQGLEFLIYFQGNSAPDKSGLPSDRFSAERTGGSVSTLTIQRTQQEDSAVYLCASSLEQGAHEQFFGPGTRLTVL.

CDR3 nucleotide sequence: TGTGCCATCAGTGAGTCGCGGGGAACCAACTATGGCTACACCTTC. Amino acid sequence: CAISESRGTNYGYTF. The gene calls are TRBV10-3 and TRBJ1-2; D is ambiguous. Germline V gene sequence: CDR1 ENHRY, CDR2 SYGVKD. The V gene lost 0 bases and the J gene lost 2 bases, with 10 bases spanning the gap. The CDR3 spans 15 residues.

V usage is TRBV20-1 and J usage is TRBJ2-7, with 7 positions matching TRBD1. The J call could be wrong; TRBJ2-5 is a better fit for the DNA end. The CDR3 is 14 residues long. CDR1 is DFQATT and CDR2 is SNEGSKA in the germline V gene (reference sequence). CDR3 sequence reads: CSASDRAKEETQYF. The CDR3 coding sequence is TGCAGTGCTAGCGACAGGGCCAAAGAGGAGACCCAGTACTTC.

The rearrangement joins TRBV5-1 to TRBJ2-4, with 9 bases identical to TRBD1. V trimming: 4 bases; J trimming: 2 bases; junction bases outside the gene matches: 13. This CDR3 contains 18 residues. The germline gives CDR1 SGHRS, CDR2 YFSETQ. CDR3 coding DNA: TGCGCCAGCAGCGCCCGGGACAGGGCTTTGTTCACCAAAAACATTCAGTACTTC. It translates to CASSARDRALFTKNIQYF.